This T cell receptor (beta chain) is from a study of blood T cells in healthy people across ages. Those donating, healthy Caucasian individuals from Russia, were aged roughly 6 to 95. Samples each yielded at least 5 micrograms of total RNA. Remarks on this clonotype: Its cognate antigen is unknown.

Whole-study findings and limits: Among T cells, TCR beta diversity per million cells dropped roughly linearly as age rose. In the absence of known donor CMV status, changes in expanded clonotypes were possibly confounded.

Through a sample-barcoded 5' primer and a J-beta primer mix, a second PCR was run for about 6 to 12 cycles. TCRdb recomputed calls from the 5' RACE reads with MiXCR, one row per CDR3 protein. The sample comprises about 640,000 distinct CDR3 sequences, under 70% of which are singletons, and over 30% rests with the top ten. The trim removed 3 bases at V and 1 base at J, leaving 3 bases unmatched. The CDR3 contains 15 residues. CDR1 and CDR2 (germline): SGDLS, YYNGEE. The chain links TRBV9 to TRBJ2-3; 9 positions match TRBD2. The receptor's source is a man aged 55 to 70 in good health. The specimen was blood. This CDR3 reads CASSASGMGTDTQYF. Here the CDR3 DNA reads TGTGCCAGCAGCGCTAGCGGGATGGGCACAGATACGCAGTATTTT.